Following are 12 T cell receptor beta chains from one sample sequenced in a study of blood T cell repertoires in COVID-19. The data were produced by immunoSEQ multiplex PCR, yet TCRdb's version contains in-frame clones alone and is incomplete. This repertoire shows around 250,000 clones, approximately 85% found once; its top ten account for approximately 9.6%. Source material: PBMCs or T cells enriched from blood (not recorded which). The receptor source for this set is a woman in her 50s with acute COVID-19.

This rearrangement joins TRBV19 to TRBJ1-1; a possible D gene is TRBD1 (5 bases). With 5 bases removed from V and 3 bases from J, the gap between germline ends came to 10 bases. The CDR3 contains 13 residues. Per germline, CDR1 LNHDA and CDR2 SQIVND (reference sequence). The CDR3 sequence: CASSDRTYTEAFF. The CDR3 DNA follows: TGTGCCAGTAGTGACAGAACTTACACTGAAGCTTTCTTT.

The J gene is TRBJ2-6, the V gene TRBV18; D ambiguous. CDR1 is KGHSH and CDR2 is LQKENI in the germline V gene. Trimming cost V 6 bases and J 4 bases, with 10 bases left between them. CDR3 length: 14 residues. For the CDR3, the DNA is TGTGCCAGCTCGCCGATTACAGGGGCCAACGTCCTGACTTTC. Protein product: CASSPITGANVLTF.

This chain uses TRBV3-1 (or the pseudogene TRBV3-2) with TRBJ1-2, with D possibly TRBD1 on 5 matching bases. The germline V and J ends were trimmed by 0 bases and 5 bases, with 13 bases remaining between them. This CDR3 region has 15 residues. CDR1 LGHDT and CDR2 YNNKEL come from the germline V gene (reference sequence). In nucleotides, the CDR3 is TGTGCCAGCAGCCAAGAGGTACAGGCGAGTTATGGCTACACCTTC. This gives the protein CASSQEVQASYGYTF.

This rearrangement joins TRBV6-5 to TRBJ2-4; D is undetermined. The V end lost 7 bases, the J end lost 6 bases, and 7 bases lay between the germline ends. The CDR3 totals 11 residues. Germline CDR1 and CDR2: MNHEY and SVGAGI. The CDR3 loop is CASTERNIQYF. DNA for the CDR3: TGTGCCAGCACGGAGAGAAACATTCAGTACTTC.

The genes are TRBV5-4 and TRBJ1-1; 10 bases agree with TRBD1. The length of the CDR3 is 17 residues. The junction had 9 bases not matched to a gene; V was cut back by 1 base and J by 3 bases. Germline V gives CDR1 SGHNT, CDR2 YYREEE (reference sequence). CDR3 nucleotide sequence: TGTGCCAGCAGCTTGAGACAGGGGGCGCCGATGGACACTGAAGCTTTCTTT. Protein: CASSLRQGAPMDTEAFF.

The gene calls are TRBV11-3 and TRBJ2-3, with D perhaps TRBD1 (5 bases). The V end lost 1 base, the J end lost 4 bases, and 9 bases lay between the germline ends. The CDR3 contains 14 residues. CDR1 is SGHNT and CDR2 is YENEEA in the germline V gene. The chain's CDR3 is CASSLGARADTQYF. The CDR3 region has the DNA TGTGCCAGCAGCTTAGGGGCCAGGGCAGATACGCAGTATTTT.

This rearrangement joins TRBV6-4 to TRBJ1-1, with 8 bases that match TRBD1. Germline V gene sequence: CDR1 MRHNA, CDR2 SNTAGT. There are 13 residues in the CDR3. V gave up 8 bases and J gave up 4 bases; unmatched junction bases: 6. CDR3 bases: TGTGCCAGCTCTCAACAGGGGGGCACTGAAGCTTTCTTT. Protein: CASSQQGGTEAFF.

The chain uses TRBV30 and TRBJ1-1; tentatively, D is TRBD1 (5 bases). This CDR3 has 16 amino acids. V was pared by 0 bases and J by 4 bases, with 18 bases between. Per germline, CDR1 GTSNPN and CDR2 SVGIG (reference sequence). The CDR3 spells CAWSVHSQGGTTEAFF. DNA for the CDR3: TGTGCCTGGAGTGTACATAGCCAGGGAGGGACCACTGAAGCTTTCTTT. The complete variable domain, with remaining parts taken from reference TRBV30 and TRBJ1-1, reads SQTIHQWPATLVQPVGSPLSLECTVEGTSNPNLYWYRQAAGRGLQLLFYSVGIGQISSEVPQNLSASRPQDRQFILSSKKLLLSDSGFYLCAWSVHSQGGTTEAFFGQGTRLTVV.

This clone has just one count. This sequence joins TRBV11-2 and TRBJ2-5; TRBD1 aligns across 9 bases. The CDR3 covers 14 residues. Per germline, CDR1 SGHAT and CDR2 FQNNGV. V dropped 3 bases and J dropped 3; count of bases not matched to a gene: 2. This chain's CDR3 is CASSFDRGEETQYF. The CDR3 DNA reads TGTGCCAGCAGCTTCGACAGGGGGGAAGAGACCCAGTACTTC.

This sequence joins TRBV19 and TRBJ1-4; D possibly corresponds to TRBD1 (5 bases). CDR3 length: 14 amino acids. Germline-derived CDR1 and CDR2 are LNHDA and SQIVND (reference sequence). Trimming shortened V by 1 base and J by 4 bases, and 7 bases separated the two germline ends. The CDR3 coding sequence is TGTGCCAGTAGTATAGGACAGATTAATGAAAAACTGTTTTTT. This translates into CASSIGQINEKLFF.

The chain combines TRBV29-1 with TRBJ1-1; D is ambiguous. CDR1 SQVTM and CDR2 ANQGSEA come from the germline V gene. CDR3 length equals 13 residues. V lost 5 bases, J lost 1 base, and 11 bases lay in between. CDR3 residues: CSVSPSGNTEAFF. Written as DNA, the CDR3 is TGCAGCGTTTCCCCATCAGGGAACACTGAAGCTTTCTTT.

The sample holds a few counts of this clone. The rearrangement joins TRBV6-2 or TRBV6-3 to TRBJ1-5; D unresolved. The germline CDR1 and CDR2 sequences are MNHEY and SVGEGT. V was shortened by 0 bases and J by 4 bases, with 7 bases between the two germline ends. CDR3 length equals 14 residues. CDR3 bases: TGTGCCAGCAGTTACTCAGCGGGGAATCAGCCCCAGCATTTT. It yields the protein CASSYSAGNQPQHF.